This T cell receptor (beta chain) was sequenced for a study of T-cell reconstitution after alpha-beta-depleted transplantation in children. Overall study findings and caveats: Expanded graft clones, several hundred of them, were reportedly the source of alpha-beta T cells about two months after transplant.

This clonotype occurred a few times. Its antigen is not known. The CDR3 contains 15 residues. The V and J ends lost 4 bases and 3 bases, in that order; junction bases with no gene match: 6. CDR1 is SGHRS, CDR2 YFSETQ, per germline. Unique molecular identifiers featured in how the TCRbeta library was prepared. TCRdb processed the PCR reads anew with MiXCR; each CDR3 protein has one entry. The sample has approximately 800,000 distinct CDR3 sequences; around 17% are singletons. This material consisted of PBMCs, mostly from graft donor cells, taken 360 days after TCRalphabeta/CD19-depleted stem cell transplant. The rearrangement links TRBV5-1 to TRBJ2-1; TRBD2 matches 8 bases. This TCR was sampled from a male patient younger than 18 who had a stem cell transplant for acute lymphoblastic leukemia, so the T cells may come from the graft donor. DNA for the CDR3: TGCGCCAGCAGCCGACTAGCGCGGAGCTACAATGAGCAGTTCTTC. Protein product: CASSRLARSYNEQFF.